These 23 T cell receptor beta chains share one sample of origin, sequenced in a study of identical twins. TCRdb reprocessed the 5' RACE reads with MiXCR, giving one entry per CDR3 protein. The sample lists around 670,000 distinct CDR3 sequences, less than 7% occurring once. Sequenced: naive T cells sorted from blood. The receptors stem from a man aged 18 to 30 in good health.

In this sample, this clonotype turned up a few times. V is TRBV6-5 and J is TRBJ2-1, with TRBD2 identical over 11 bases. The CDR3 is made up of 16 amino acids. Looked up from germline, CDR1 is MNHEY and CDR2 is SVGAGI. The ends lost 0 bases at V and 9 bases at J; junction bases unmatched: 7. CDR3 DNA: TGTGCCAGCAGTTACTCGAGACTAGCGGGACTCAGTGAGCAGTTCTTC. Translation gives CASSYSRLAGLSEQFF.

The sample holds many counts of this clonotype. The chain recombines TRBV6-4 with TRBJ2-7; 7 bases are a match to TRBD2. V gave up 3 bases and J gave up 0 bases; unmatched junction bases: 2. The CDR3 spans 14 residues. The germline gives CDR1 MRHNA, CDR2 SNTAGT. CDR3 coding DNA: TGTGCCAGCAGTGATGGGACTAACTCCTACGAGCAGTACGTC. Translating gives CASSDGTNSYEQYV.

The chain joins TRBV5-1 to TRBJ1-1; 8 nucleotides line up with TRBD1. Per the germline V gene, CDR1 is SGHRS and CDR2 is YFSETQ. The CDR3 is 14 amino acids. The V segment lost 5 bases and the J segment 4 bases; nucleotides outside the gene matches: 7. In DNA, the CDR3 is TGCGCCAGCAGTCCAGGGGGCTATGGCACTGAAGCTTTCTTT. Protein product: CASSPGGYGTEAFF.

This clonotype was found a few times. This chain uses TRBV7-7 with TRBJ2-2, with D hard to call. The CDR3 is 14 amino acids. Trimming shortened V by 5 bases and J by 1 base, and 8 bases separated the two germline ends. Looked up from germline, CDR1 is SSHAT and CDR2 is FNYEAQ (reference sequence). The CDR3 DNA is TGTGCCAGCAGCCCTACACAGAACACCGGGGAGCTGTTTTTT. Its protein product is CASSPTQNTGELFF.

This clonotype came up many times. The genes are TRBV25-1 and TRBJ2-1; 9 bases are shared with TRBD2. The CDR3 is 16 amino acids. The germline V gene has CDR1 MGHDK and CDR2 SYGVNS. The V gene end was trimmed by 5 bases and the J gene end by 6 bases; junction bases not matched to a gene: 11. The CDR3 loop reads CASSPFPVTSGNEQFF. The DNA for the CDR3 is TGTGCCAGCAGTCCCTTCCCGGTGACTAGCGGCAATGAGCAGTTCTTC.

This clonotype was seen many times. The chain uses TRBV12-3 or TRBV12-4 and TRBJ2-7, with 10 bases matching TRBD1. The V segment lost 3 bases and the J segment 3 bases; nucleotides outside the gene matches: 2. This CDR3 region has 14 residues. In nucleotides, the CDR3 is TGTGCCAGCAGTTTTAGGGACAGGGGCTACGAGCAGTACTTC. Translation gives CASSFRDRGYEQYF.

The chain links TRBV10-2 to TRBJ2-2; 14 nucleotides align to TRBD2. CDR1 and CDR2 (germline): WSHSY, SAAADI. With 10 bases clipped from V and 6 bases from J, the junction kept 7 bases outside the gene matches. CDR3 length equals 15 residues. The CDR3 loop reads CATGTSGRSAGELFF. The CDR3 DNA follows: TGCGCCACCGGGACTAGCGGGAGATCCGCCGGGGAGCTGTTTTTT.

This clonotype was observed at least ten times. The rearrangement joins TRBV12-3 or TRBV12-4 to TRBJ1-3; no reliable D call. V was shortened by 0 bases and J by 2 bases, with 8 bases between the two germline ends. The CDR3 is 15 amino acids. The CDR3 nucleotides read TGTGCCAGCAGTTTAGCGCGGGTTGCTGGAAACACCATATATTTT. Translated, it gives CASSLARVAGNTIYF.

V usage is TRBV6-6 and J usage is TRBJ2-7; 7 bases are shared with TRBD1. The germline V gene encodes CDR1 MNHNY and CDR2 SVGAGI (reference sequence). Trimming took 4 bases from V and 2 from J; bases not matched to a gene: 2. This CDR3 spans 13 amino acids. CDR3 protein: CASSSQGAYEQYV. The CDR3 nucleotides are TGTGCCAGCAGTTCGCAGGGGGCCTACGAGCAGTACGTC.

This clonotype was seen repeatedly, ten times or more. J is TRBJ2-2 and V is TRBV6-2 or TRBV6-3, with D possibly being TRBD1 (5 bases). The ends were cut back, 2 bases at V and 5 bases at J, with 9 bases in the middle. Germline lookup yields CDR1 MNHEY and CDR2 SVGEGT. The CDR3 extends over 14 amino acids. The CDR3 here is CASSYKDTTGELFF. The CDR3, as DNA: TGTGCCAGCAGTTACAAGGACACGACCGGGGAGCTGTTTTTT.

This clonotype was counted at least ten times. The rearrangement uses TRBV29-1 and TRBJ1-3; D is uncertain. This CDR3 contains 11 residues. Trimming cost V 7 bases and J 4 bases, with 8 bases left between them. Germline CDR1 is SQVTM and CDR2 is ANQGSEA. CDR3 bases: TGCAGCGCAGAGTCGGGAAACACCATATATTTT. It yields the protein CSAESGNTIYF.

The table lists this clonotype with many counts. The gene calls are TRBV5-1 and TRBJ2-5; D call uncertain. Germline V gene data show CDR1 as SGHRS and CDR2 as YFSETQ. V was clipped by 1 base and J by 1 base, with 5 bases between them. This CDR3 comprises 13 residues. CDR3 DNA sequence: TGCGCCAGCAGCTTGCTCACCCAAGAGACCCAGTACTTC. Amino acids: CASSLLTQETQYF.

This clonotype was seen many times. The chain is built from TRBV29-1 and TRBJ1-4; the D is unclear. In germline, CDR1 is SQVTM, CDR2 ANQGSEA. The V and J ends lost 4 bases and 4 bases respectively, with 10 bases between them. There are 13 residues in the CDR3. The CDR3 DNA reads TGCAGCGTTGGAGGGTCCCTTAATGAAAAACTGTTTTTT. Translation gives CSVGGSLNEKLFF.

The J gene is TRBJ2-3, the V gene TRBV28; perhaps D is TRBD1 or TRBD2 (6 bases each). This CDR3 comprises 17 residues. Per the germline V gene, CDR1 is MDHEN and CDR2 is SYDVKM. V was cut by 2 bases and J by 4 bases, with 19 bases left in between. The CDR3 is CASSLPTTGTGADTQYF. As DNA, the CDR3 is TGTGCCAGCAGTTTACCCACCACAGGGACGGGGGCAGATACGCAGTATTTT. The complete variable domain, with remaining parts taken from reference TRBV28 and TRBJ2-3, reads DVKVTQSSRYLVKRTGEKVFLECVQDMDHENMFWYRQDPGLGLRLIYFSYDVKMKEKGDIPEGYSVSREKKERFSLILESASTNQTSMYLCASSLPTTGTGADTQYFGPGTRLTVL.

This clonotype has just a few counts. The rearrangement uses TRBV11-3 and TRBJ2-2; 9 bases align to TRBD1. The V gene's germline CDR1 is SGHNT and CDR2 YENEEA. The V gene end was trimmed by 1 base and the J gene end by 6 bases; junction bases not matched to a gene: 9. The CDR3 spans 17 residues. The CDR3 bases are TGTGCCAGCAGCTTAGGAGTTTTGGGACAGGGAGCCGGGGAGCTGTTTTTT. It is translated as CASSLGVLGQGAGELFF.

This clonotype was seen only a few times. V and J are TRBV20-1 and TRBJ1-3; the match to TRBD1 covers 7 bases. From germline, CDR1 is DFQATT and CDR2 SNEGSKA (reference sequence). J gave up 1 base and V 6 bases, and 3 bases lay outside the gene matches. The CDR3 totals 13 residues. This CDR3 is CSASTGSGNTIYF. The CDR3, as DNA: TGCAGTGCCTCGACAGGGTCTGGAAACACCATATATTTT.

J is TRBJ1-6 and V is TRBV4-1; maybe TRBD1 (5 bases). Germline lookup yields CDR1 MGHRA and CDR2 YSYEKL. The CDR3 is made up of 15 amino acids. V shed 3 bases and J shed 7 bases, with 13 bases lying between them. The CDR3 DNA sequence: TGCGCCAGCAGCCAGGACGTAGGGGCGAATTCACCCCTCCACTTT. Translation: CASSQDVGANSPLHF.

This clonotype has a count of ten or more. V usage is TRBV2 and J usage is TRBJ2-1; D unclear. The CDR3 runs to 12 residues. With 4 bases removed from V and 4 bases from J, the gap between germline ends came to 5 bases. Germline CDR1 and CDR2: SNHLY and FYNNEI. The CDR3 sequence: CASSVQYNEQFF. The CDR3 region has the DNA TGTGCCAGCAGTGTTCAGTACAATGAGCAGTTCTTC.

This clonotype came up many times. The chain is built from TRBV9 and TRBJ2-3, with 7 bases lining up with TRBD2. Per germline, CDR1 SGDLS and CDR2 YYNGEE. The V segment lost 5 bases and the J segment 6 bases; nucleotides outside the gene matches: 12. The CDR3 contains 15 residues. Here the CDR3 reads CASRNQRDERDTQYF. CDR3 coding DNA: TGTGCCAGCAGAAACCAGCGGGACGAGAGGGATACGCAGTATTTT.

This chain links TRBV2 with TRBJ2-5; no clear D. The CDR3 length is 12 residues. Germline V lookup: CDR1 SNHLY, CDR2 FYNNEI. Trimming left V 6 bases short and J 2 bases short, with 7 bases between. The DNA of the CDR3 is TGTGCCAGCAGCGCTCATCAAGAGACCCAGTACTTC. Encoded protein: CASSAHQETQYF.

This clonotype was recorded at least ten times. The genes are TRBV20-1 and TRBJ2-2; no clear D gene. The CDR3 runs to 13 residues. V dropped 6 bases and J dropped 6 bases, with 14 bases sitting between them. Germline V lookup: CDR1 DFQATT, CDR2 SNEGSKA (reference sequence). CDR3 sequence (DNA): TGCAGTGCCATGGGTCGGCGGCCCGGGGAGCTGTTTTTT. It codes for CSAMGRRPGELFF.

The rearrangement uses TRBV7-6 and TRBJ2-5, with D perhaps TRBD2 (6 bases). Germline CDR1 and CDR2: SGHVS and FNYEAQ. V lost 5 bases to trimming and J lost 5 bases, with 15 bases between them. The CDR3 has 14 amino acids. This CDR3 reads CASSPLKGLETQYF. The CDR3 nucleotides read TGTGCCAGCAGCCCCCTTAAGGGACTGGAGACCCAGTACTTC.

The rearrangement uses TRBV11-2 and TRBJ2-7, with TRBD2 matching over 7 bases. The CDR3 spans 14 residues. Germline lookup yields CDR1 SGHAT and CDR2 FQNNGV. V lost 2 bases, J lost 4 bases, and 5 bases stayed unmatched. CDR3 amino acids: CASSLFGGGYEQYV. The CDR3 region has the DNA TGTGCCAGCAGCTTATTTGGGGGGGGTTACGAGCAGTACGTC.